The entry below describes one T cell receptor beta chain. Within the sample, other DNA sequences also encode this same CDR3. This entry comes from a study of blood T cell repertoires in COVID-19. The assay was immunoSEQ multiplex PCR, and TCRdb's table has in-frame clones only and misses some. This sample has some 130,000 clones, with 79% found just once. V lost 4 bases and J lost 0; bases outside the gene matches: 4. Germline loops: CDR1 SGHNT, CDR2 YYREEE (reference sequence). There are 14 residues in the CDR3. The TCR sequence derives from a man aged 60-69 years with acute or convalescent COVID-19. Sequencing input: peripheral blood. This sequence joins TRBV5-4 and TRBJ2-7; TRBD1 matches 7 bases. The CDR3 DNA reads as TGTGCCAGCAGCCGACAGGGCGGCTCCTACGAGCAGTACTTC. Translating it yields CASSRQGGSYEQYF.